This T cell receptor (beta chain) was captured in a study of regulatory T cells in long-lasting Graves disease (dated by TCRdb to the early 2020s). For context, the study as a whole: Antithyroid drugs had been taken for less than 3 months by newly diagnosed Graves' disease patients. The study was registered as a clinical trial and conducted in China. Patients with persistent Graves' disease were compared with patients with newly diagnosed Graves' disease using TCR sequencing and RNA sequencing of peripheral blood. TCR sequencing covered 13 persistent and around 20 newly diagnosed Graves' disease patients, approximately 33 samples in total.

The time point label of this sample denotes: newly diagnosed GD, antithyroid drugs for less than 3 months. For both TCR sequencing and RNA sequencing, RNA was extracted from PBMCs in TRIzol. The diagnosis of Graves' disease followed American Thyroid Association guidelines. Recruitment of patients was carried out at an endocrinology department in Xi'an, China. Each patient gave around 9 milliliters of peripheral blood, collected in an EDTA anticoagulant tube. Ficoll Paque Plus density gradient separation was used to isolate PBMCs, and no additional T cell sorting was done. An Agilent 2100 Bioanalyzer and agarose gel were used to assess RNA quality, and a NanoDrop 2000 was used to measure RNA concentration. Library generation was performed with multiplex PCR. The reads were generated on an Illumina HiSeq 4000. iRepertoire HTBI primers and Arm-PCR amplification of CDR3 regions were used to construct TCR beta libraries. PCR products were gel purified before sequencing. The paper's processing steps were these. Across samples, roughly 60 TRBV and over 11 TRBJ segments were identified and used for gene usage analysis of CDR3 amino acid clonotypes. COPE and FqMerger were used to merge filtered high-quality paired reads into contigs. BLAST was used to align contigs to IMGT TRBV, TRBD and TRBJ reference genes, with CDR3 defined following IMGT. Highly expanded clones were defined as clonotypes with a frequency above 0.1%. Repertoire diversity was measured by Shannon entropy, and V-J evenness by the Gini coefficient. A clonotype was considered public if more than one individual shared it. TCRdb passed the public sequencing reads through fastp at Q25 and MiXCR, retaining productive beta sequences. For every CDR3 protein sequence, its rows merge into one entry that carries the most common genes and DNA. TCRdb assigned the V and J calls; the authors' analysis was not used. A total of fewer than 450,000 distinct CDR3 sequences appear in this sample, approximately 15% of them only once. Approximately 7.8% of the sample is in the top ten clones.

This clonotype was seen ten or more times. The clone's antigen remains unknown. Base-call qualities are not available, and no considerably larger clone is one nucleotide away. The research as a whole found: Only peripheral blood was studied, because thyroid tissue, the primary lesion, was inaccessible. More public clonotypes were shared among persistent patients (under 3,000) than among newly diagnosed patients (966). Sequencing and analysis were limited to the TCR beta chain. Compared with newly diagnosed patients, patients with persistent Graves' disease had lower TCR Shannon entropy and fewer highly expanded clones, which suggests clonal expansion. The small sample size was acknowledged by the authors as a limitation that may reduce accuracy.

These same data were also listed under a study on T cells in Graves' hyperthyroidism and ophthalmopathy. The second study's paper adds: A patient counted as having stable Graves' hyperthyroidism if no progression to ophthalmopathy occurred over 18 months of follow-up. The hyperthyroidism patients were between 18 and 65 years old and newly diagnosed, with a disease duration of less than 2 months. The study excluded patients with uncontrolled infections, other autoimmune diseases, pregnancy or lactation. Clinical symptoms, serum thyroxine and TRAb, thyroid ultrasound, and orbital computed tomography formed the basis for the diagnoses. A first-round RT-PCR of the TCR CDR3 used the HTBI primer set with the Qiagen OneStep RT-PCR kit. Most expanded thyroid clonotypes (frequency above 0.001) were also detected in blood, a finding suggesting that blood repertoires may reflect thyroid immune responses. Ophthalmopathy was separated from stable hyperthyroidism by a 13 V-J signature model, with over 85% sensitivity and around 81% specificity obtained in cross-validation and 80%/75% obtained in testing. In validation, progression to ophthalmopathy was predicted by the model with 70.59% sensitivity and 72.22% specificity, a median of roughly 6.4 months before onset. To identify TCR V-J signatures that set the groups apart, the researchers used a discovery cohort of 100 patients, made up of 43 with Graves' ophthalmopathy and 57 with stable Graves' hyperthyroidism. An independent validation cohort of fewer than 20 hyperthyroidism patients and approximately 17 patients who later progressed to ophthalmopathy tested prospective prediction of ophthalmopathy. The approximately 95 discovery patients were divided at random into training and test sets in a 7:3 ratio. Thyroid tissue and blood T-cell repertoires from several Graves' hyperthyroidism patients were also compared in the study. Following sampling, methimazole starting at 30 mg daily was given to hyperthyroidism patients, and high-dose intravenous methylprednisolone was given to ophthalmopathy patients. The libraries were constructed in a second round of multiplex PCR and then size-selected and purified. The libraries were sequenced on an Illumina HiSeq2000 using paired-end 100 bp reads. SOAPnuke was used to process the raw data, throwing out any read that contained adapters or uncalled bases, had a mean Phred below 15, or lacked an exact constant-primer or identifier match. COPE v1.2.5 was used to merge the high-quality paired reads, and each unique nucleotide sequence was defined as a clonotype. Clonotypes were aligned to IMGT TRBV, TRBD and TRBJ reference segments using MiTCR v1.1. The analysis was restricted to V-J combinations with a frequency above 0.0001, which together covered 99% to 99.2% of the repertoires. The TCS score was defined as F50 (clonal expansion) divided by E x V (chaos), with BLOSUM62-based TCRdist calculated between CDR3 peptides within each V-J. Welch's t-statistics and random forest reduced just over 500 V-J features to 13, which were used in a naive Bayes classifier (R e1071). Sample size was not statistically predetermined, and investigators were not blinded to group allocation. The paper describes TCR Vbeta CDR3 sequencing of 135 peripheral blood samples, made up of around 41 ophthalmopathy patients, around 78 hyperthyroidism patients and roughly 17 progressor patients.

The receptor comes from a woman aged 40 to 50 with Graves disease. Donor details come from another sample of the same person, matched by shared clones. The material sequenced was peripheral blood mononuclear cells (PBMCs), taken at new diagnosis, from a patient treated with antithyroid drugs.

CDR3 protein: CASSRTGSEAYEQYF. The sequenced DNA: TGTGCCAGCAGCCGGACCGGGAGTGAAGCCTACGAGCAGTACTTC. The chain is encoded by TRBV7-2 joined to TRBJ2-7; perhaps TRBD2 is the D gene, with 6 bases matching. Taken from the germline V gene, the CDR1 and CDR2 loops are SGHTA and FQGNSA. There are 15 amino acids in the CDR3, from cysteine to phenylalanine inclusive. Only the CDR3 DNA is retained, 45 bases long and in frame from the first base. The trim is 5 bases for V and 2 bases for J, with a gap of 16 bases between the germline ends.